This TCR beta chain was sequenced in a study of CD8+CD57+ T cells in acquired aplastic anemia (dated by TCRdb to the late 2010s). Background for the entire study: On average, sorted CD4+ and CD8+ cells yielded roughly 3.4 ug of extracted DNA, with a range of about 0.19 to 30 ug. Mean read counts for healthy donor samples were about 10.8 million for CD4+ cells and 11.0 million for CD8+ cells.

The study deep-sequenced TCR repertoires of sorted CD4+ and CD8+ blood T cells from severe aplastic anemia patients and healthy subjects. Ficoll-Paque density gradient centrifugation was used to isolate peripheral blood mononuclear cells. CD4+ and CD8+ T cells were sorted by FACS or magnetic beads before DNA extraction. Overall study results and their limits: Roughly 29 CD8+ CDR3 sequences were found in both patients and controls but appeared to be highly expressed in patients and within the immunodominant clones of the patients. Patients and healthy controls showed no significant difference in CD8+ Simpson's diversity (P=0.060).

For this clonotype: There is no known antigen for this receptor. No much larger clone exists at a distance of one base, and base qualities are not known.

The CDR1 and CDR2 encoded by the germline V gene (reference sequence) are SSHAT and FNYEAQ. V gives up 5 bases and J gives up 2 bases, and the segment between their germline ends measures 9 bases. Inclusive of the bounding cysteine and phenylalanine, the CDR3 is 14 residues long. This entry keeps only the CDR3 DNA: 42 bases, framed from base 1. TCR beta VDJ combination and CDR3 sequence profiling used genomic DNA as the template. An Illumina HiSeq 2000 was the platform used for TCR repertoire sequencing. The authors' analysis ran thus. TRBV/TRBJ rearrangement plots, CDR3 size and DJ length profiles, and Simpson's diversity index were used to assess repertoires. Whichever DNA sequence was most abundant in the deep sequencing data was defined as the immunodominant clone. CDR3 amino acid sequences were checked for sharing across subjects and were also compared against the VDJdb database and published repertoires. The public sequencing data were trimmed at Q25 with fastp and processed into clonotypes with MiXCR by TCRdb, which kept only in-frame beta chains. Rows merge per CDR3 protein into single entries with the most common DNA and genes. The V and J calls and clone size are TCRdb's, not the authors'. Counted in this sample were about 110,000 distinct CDR3 sequences; 51% of them appeared once. The ten biggest clones cover 25% to 35% of the sample.

The sequenced material came from sorted CD4+, CD8+, or CD8+CD57+ T cells (not recorded which) from PBMCs. The sequence links TRBV7-7 to TRBJ2-2, with the D gene call left open. This TCR derives from a human donor in good health, serving as a control. The CDR3 is CASSLQPNTGELFF. The sequenced DNA is TGTGCCAGCAGCCTTCAACCTAACACCGGGGAGCTGTTTTTT.